A selection of T cell receptor beta chains follows, all from one sample in a study of beta chain features in type 1 diabetes. This table comes from immunoSEQ multiplex PCR, and its TCRdb copy is limited to in-frame clones, with some not included. The data show 600,000 to 700,000 clones, 9.5% to 15% seen once. Sequenced: naive CD4+ T cells from blood. The origin of the receptors is a man aged 30-40 years with type 1 diabetes. The CDR3 runs from the conserved cysteine through the conserved F or W. D genes are given only for firm matches. Not all rows give a size; the values are once, few, many and, for expanded clones, a class.

D,J,size,V,DNA,CDR3
-,TRBJ1-1,-,TRBV6-6,TGTGCCAGCAGTCAAGGACAGCTGAACACTGAAGCTTTCTTT,CASSQGQLNTEAFF
TRBD1,TRBJ2-3,-,TRBV5-1,TGCGCCAGCAGCTTGGGACAGGGTGACTTCACAGATACGCAGTATTTT,CASSLGQGDFTDTQYF
-,TRBJ2-5,-,TRBV5-8,TGTGCCAGCAGCGGAGGGGGGGCGCAGACGGAGACCCAGTACTTC,CASSGGGAQTETQYF
TRBD1,TRBJ1-2,few,TRBV28,TGTGCCAGCAGCCCAACAGGGGTTGATGGCTACACCTTC,CASSPTGVDGYTF
TRBD1,TRBJ2-1,-,TRBV14,TGTGCCAGCAGCCAAACAGGGGGCGAGCACTACAATGAGCAGTTCTTC,CASSQTGGEHYNEQFF
-,TRBJ1-5,few,TRBV30,TGTGCCTGGGAAAAGGACAGTCAGGGACAGCCCCAGCATTTT,CAWEKDSQGQPQHF
TRBD2,TRBJ2-5,-,TRBV5-1,TGCGCCAGCAGGGTTCTAGCGGGGCTAGAGACCCAGTACTTC,CASRVLAGLETQYF
-,TRBJ1-1,few,TRBV19,TGTGCCAGTAGTTCAAACAGGATACTGGGGACTGAAGCTTTCTTT,CASSSNRILGTEAFF
-,TRBJ2-1,-,TRBV27,TGTGCCAGCAGTTTATGGGGGGATGAGCAGTTCTTC,CASSLWGDEQFF
-,TRBJ2-1,few,TRBV25-1,TGTGCCAGCAGTGAAGCTGGGGGGACCTACAATGAGCAGTTCTTC,CASSEAGGTYNEQFF
-,TRBJ1-4,-,TRBV5-1,TGCGCCAGCAGCTTGTTGGGCTCTGAAAAACTGTTTTTT,CASSLLGSEKLFF
TRBD1,TRBJ1-6,-,TRBV9,TGTGCCAGCAGCGGAGGGGGCATAAATAATTCACCCCTCCACTTT,CASSGGGINNSPLHF
-,TRBJ2-2,few,TRBV9,TGTGCCAGCAGCGTAGTAATGGGGGAGCTGTTTTTT,CASSVVMGELFF
TRBD1,TRBJ2-1,few,TRBV7-2,TGTGCCAGCAGCTTCCGGGACAGGGCGAACAATGAGCAGTTCTTC,CASSFRDRANNEQFF
-,TRBJ1-5,-,TRBV7-9,TGTGCCAGCAGCTTAAGTACGGTGGGGCCCCAGCATTTT,CASSLSTVGPQHF
-,TRBJ1-2,few,TRBV15,TGTGCCACCAGCAGAGATCGGGCAGAGATCTATGGCTACACCTTC,CATSRDRAEIYGYTF
TRBD1,TRBJ1-1,-,TRBV7-3,TGTGCCAGCAGCCCCCCCGGACAGGGGGCAAGAGGCACTGAAGCTTTCTTT,CASSPPGQGARGTEAFF
-,TRBJ2-7,-,TRBV7-2,TGTGCCAGCAGCTTAAGTAGGTACGAGCAGTACTTC,CASSLSRYEQYF
TRBD2,TRBJ2-5,few,TRBV7-2,TGTGCCAGCAGCCCCACGGGACTAGCGGGGGGCGTACAAGAGACCCAGTACTTC,CASSPTGLAGGVQETQYF
TRBD1,TRBJ1-3,-,TRBV7-9,TGTGCCAGCAGCTATCGACGGGACAGTGGAAACACCATATATTTT,CASSYRRDSGNTIYF
TRBD2,TRBJ2-3,few,TRBV14,TGTGCCAGCAGCCTCGGGGAGGGTGCCGATACGCAGTATTTT,CASSLGEGADTQYF
TRBD1,TRBJ2-3,-,TRBV28,TGTGCCAGCAGCACGGGACAGGGCGGCACAGATACGCAGTATTTT,CASSTGQGGTDTQYF
-,TRBJ2-3,-,TRBV9,TGTGCCAGCAGCGTAGGGACGGGGCTCCCTAGCACAGATACGCAGTATTTT,CASSVGTGLPSTDTQYF
TRBD1,TRBJ2-2,few,TRBV29-1,TGCAGCGTTTATCGACAGGGTGGATCCGGGGAGCTGTTTTTT,CSVYRQGGSGELFF
TRBD2,TRBJ2-2,few,TRBV4-3,TGCGCCAGCAGCCGTACTAGCGGGGGGCTGGCGAACACCGGGGAGCTGTTTTTT,CASSRTSGGLANTGELFF
TRBD1,TRBJ1-1,-,TRBV6-5,TGTGCCAGCAGTAAACGGACAGGCACTGAAGCTTTCTTT,CASSKRTGTEAFF
TRBD1,TRBJ1-1,-,TRBV6-5,TGTGCCAGCAGACCCCAGGGACAGCGGAACACTGAAGCTTTCTTT,CASRPQGQRNTEAFF
-,TRBJ1-3,-,TRBV18,TGTGCCAGCTCACCAAGGCCTGGACGAAACGGAAACACCATATATTTT,CASSPRPGRNGNTIYF
-,TRBJ1-4,-,TRBV29-1,TGCAGCGTACGGGGAGGAAGGTCTAATGAAAAACTGTTTTTT,CSVRGGRSNEKLFF
TRBD2,TRBJ2-5,-,TRBV28,TGTGCCAGCAGCGGGGGGAGTTACCAAGAGACCCAGTACTTC,CASSGGSYQETQYF
TRBD1,TRBJ2-3,-,TRBV7-9,TGTGCCAGCAGACCAGGGACAGGGACAGATACGCAGTATTTT,CASRPGTGTDTQYF
TRBD1,TRBJ1-2,few,TRBV5-1,TGCGCCAGCAGCACCGGGACAGGACGAGAAAGCTACACCTTC,CASSTGTGRESYTF
-,TRBJ2-7,-,TRBV28,TGTGCCAGCAGTTTATCCCGGGAAGAGTACTTC,CASSLSREEYF
-,TRBJ1-1,few,TRBV19,TGTGCCAGTAGTATAGCACTCAGGAACACTGAAGCTTTCTTT,CASSIALRNTEAFF
TRBD2,TRBJ2-1,-,TRBV12-5,TGTGCTAGTAAAGAGGCCAGCGGGGGTTTGGATGAGCAGTTCTTC,CASKEASGGLDEQFF
-,TRBJ2-7,-,TRBV11-3,TGTGCCAGCAGCTTAGGGCCGGACAGCTCCTACGAGCAGTACTTC,CASSLGPDSSYEQYF
-,TRBJ2-3,-,TRBV6-5,TGTGCCAGCAAACCTAGTGGTGATACGCAGTATTTT,CASKPSGDTQYF
-,TRBJ2-7,-,TRBV11-2,TGTGCCAGCAGCCCACAGGGAATCTACGAGCAGTACTTC,CASSPQGIYEQYF
TRBD1,TRBJ2-7,few,TRBV25-1,TGTGCCAGCAGTGGACAGGGGTTGCGCGAGCAGTACTTC,CASSGQGLREQYF
-,TRBJ1-5,-,TRBV2,TGTGCCAGCAGTGGGGCTATTGTTGGGAATCAGCCCCAGCATTTT,CASSGAIVGNQPQHF
-,TRBJ2-4,-,TRBV6-1,TGTGCCAGCAGTGCTTCTGGGGGGGCCGGGAACATTCAGTACTTC,CASSASGGAGNIQYF
-,TRBJ1-1,-,TRBV9,TGTGCCAGCAGCGTCAATGTTTTGAACACTGAAGCTTTCTTT,CASSVNVLNTEAFF
TRBD1,TRBJ2-1,-,TRBV10-3,TGTGCCATCAGTGAGGGACAGGGGGAGAAGAAAATCTTC,CAISEGQGEKKIF
TRBD1,TRBJ2-1,few,TRBV29-1,TGCAGCGTTGAAGAGATGATAAGGACAGGGAACAATGAGCAGTTCTTC,CSVEEMIRTGNNEQFF
-,TRBJ2-2,few,TRBV14,TGTGCCAGCAGCCAAGGGAACACCGGGGAGCTGTTTTTT,CASSQGNTGELFF
-,TRBJ1-6,few,TRBV6-5,TGTGCCAGCAGCCAGGGACGATCACCCCTCCACTTT,CASSQGRSPLHF
TRBD1,TRBJ2-1,-,TRBV7-2,TGTGCCAGCAGCAAACCCGGGACAGGGTTAAGGAATGAGCAGTTCTTC,CASSKPGTGLRNEQFF
-,TRBJ2-7,few,TRBV7-9,TGTGCCAGCAGCTTAAGGGGCGAGCAGTACTTC,CASSLRGEQYF
-,TRBJ1-1,few,TRBV5-4,TGTGCCAGCAGCTTGGCCGGGGCGGGGGGCACTGAAGCTTTCTTT,CASSLAGAGGTEAFF
-,TRBJ2-5,few,TRBV5-1,TGCGCCAGCAGCTTGGGCCCAACGGGTGAGACCCAGTACTTC,CASSLGPTGETQYF
TRBD2,TRBJ2-3,-,TRBV23-1,TGCGCCAGCAGCCGAAACACCGGGACTAGCGGGGGCACAGATACGCAGTATTTT,CASSRNTGTSGGTDTQYF
TRBD2,TRBJ2-5,-,TRBV9,TGTGCCAGCGGATCGGCGGGGGGGCGTGAGACCCAGTACTTC,CASGSAGGRETQYF
-,TRBJ2-3,few,TRBV5-4,TGTGCCAGCAGCCCCTCGTGGGGGGCGGGCACAGATACGCAGTATTTT,CASSPSWGAGTDTQYF